There are many counts of the clone carrying this T cell receptor (beta chain). Its specificity is not known. Unique molecular identifiers were affixed to single, distinct cDNA molecules. MiXCR, applied by TCRdb to the 5' RACE reads, yields one record per CDR3 protein. Of roughly 54,000 distinct CDR3 sequences in the sample, around 12% were seen once. This entry is derived from a study of early T cells in non-severe SARS-CoV-2 infection. Study context: Chains were unpaired, as sequencing was done on bulk RNA from unsorted whole blood. General study results and limits: Reliance on VDJdb matching favored anti-spike CD8 responses; private and CD4 specificities were missed.

Trimming removed 1 base from V and 4 bases from J, with 10 bases in between. The CDR3 has 14 residues. In germline, CDR1 is LGHDT, CDR2 YNNKEL (reference sequence). Material: whole blood. V is TRBV3-1 and J is TRBJ1-1, with a possible D match to TRBD1 (5 bases). This sequence was found in an adult who was a healthcare worker with PCR-confirmed SARS-CoV-2 infection or an uninfected control (not recorded which). CDR3 nucleotides: TGTGCCAGCAGCCAAGGGGGGGTGGGCACTGAAGCTTTCTTT. Translating it yields CASSQGGVGTEAFF. Full variable domain (outside the CDR3, taken from reference TRBV3-1 and TRBJ1-1): DTAVSQTPKYLVTQMGNDKSIKCEQNLGHDTMYWYKQDSKKFLKIMFSYNNKELIINETVPNRFSPKSPDKAHLNLHINSLELGDSAVYFCASSQGGVGTEAFFGQGTRLTVV.